The 2 T cell receptor beta chains in this list originate from one sample, sequenced in a study of cytomegalovirus exposure and HLA in healthy donors. PCR amplification relied on 60 Vbeta primers (plus 13 Jbeta primers). Profiling relied on immunoSEQ multiplex PCR, and the TCRdb table lists in-frame clones only, not all of them. The profile shows about 150,000 clones, more than 60% of them singletons. The sequenced sample consisted of PBMCs. Receptors originate from a man aged 18-30 years in good health and CMV-seropositive.

The table lists this clone with a few counts. The chain employs TRBV2 and TRBJ2-5; D is unresolved. Germline V gene data show CDR1 as SNHLY and CDR2 as FYNNEI. The CDR3 length is 11 residues. The CDR3 bases are TGTGCTACGAGCCGGGTTACGACCCAGTACTTC. Amino acids: CATSRVTTQYF.

This sequence joins TRBV2 and TRBJ2-1, with TRBD2 matching 10 bases. Germline V gene sequence: CDR1 SNHLY, CDR2 FYNNEI. This CDR3 has 15 residues. The V segment lost 4 bases and the J segment 3 bases; nucleotides outside the gene matches: 3. CDR3 DNA sequence: TGTGCCAGCAGTGTAGCGGGAGGAGTCTACAATGAGCAGTTCTTC. It is translated as CASSVAGGVYNEQFF.